Presented here are 21 T cell receptor beta chains from one specimen sequenced in a study of blood T cell repertoires in COVID-19. Clones were sequenced by immunoSEQ multiplex PCR, and TCRdb holds only the in-frame ones, with some missing. In the table there are 200,000 to 250,000 clones, about 85% of which are singletons. Sequencing was performed on PBMCs or T cells enriched from blood (not recorded which). These TCRs come from a man aged 30 to 39 who had recovered from COVID-19.

The chain employs TRBV7-9 and TRBJ1-6; 7 bases map to TRBD1. The V segment lost 1 base and the J segment 5 bases; nucleotides outside the gene matches: 5. Germline assignment: CDR1 SEHNR and CDR2 FQNEAQ (reference sequence). The CDR3 extends over 16 amino acids. Written as DNA, the CDR3 is TGTGCCAGCAGCTTAGAAACAGGGGCAAATAATTCACCCCTCCACTTT. This codes for CASSLETGANNSPLHF.

This chain joins TRBV7-3 and TRBJ1-1; 12 nucleotides agree with TRBD1. Germline assignment: CDR1 SGHTA and CDR2 FQGTGA. With 2 bases clipped from V and 0 bases from J, the junction kept 4 bases outside the gene matches. The CDR3 has 17 residues. CDR3 in DNA: TGTGCCAGCAGCTTACAGGGACAGGGGGCCTTGAACACTGAAGCTTTCTTT. This translates into CASSLQGQGALNTEAFF.

The V gene is TRBV24-1, the J gene TRBJ2-1; tentative D call: TRBD2 (5 bases). Germline V CDR1 and CDR2: KGHDR, SFDVKD. V lost 1 base to trimming and J lost 2 bases, with 8 bases between them. This CDR3 spans 15 amino acids. The DNA of the CDR3 is TGTGCCACCAGTGATTTCGGAGGTACCTACAATGAGCAGTTCTTC. Translating it yields CATSDFGGTYNEQFF.

This sequence joins TRBV14 and TRBJ1-2, with 7 bases matching TRBD1. The V gene's germline CDR1 is SGHDN and CDR2 FVKESK. The CDR3 is 16 residues long. Trimming took 4 bases from V and 8 from J; bases not matched to a gene: 16. CDR3 sequence (DNA): TGTGCCAGCAGCCCCTTATCCCGGGACAGTCCGATCGGCTACACCTTC. This encodes CASSPLSRDSPIGYTF.

The chain links TRBV7-8 to TRBJ2-5; TRBD2 matches 7 bases. V was clipped by 0 bases and J by 5 bases; unmatched bases: 9. This CDR3 has 16 amino acids. Germline V lookup: CDR1 SGHVS, CDR2 FQNEAQ. The CDR3 sequence: CASSLAASGVRETQYF. The CDR3, as DNA: TGTGCCAGCAGCTTAGCGGCCAGCGGGGTCCGGGAGACCCAGTACTTC.

J is TRBJ1-2 and V is TRBV9, with a weak D call TRBD1 (6 bases). Trimming pared 3 bases from V and 0 bases from J, leaving 9 bases between. Germline CDR1 SGDLS, CDR2 YYNGEE. This CDR3 spans 14 amino acids. The CDR3 nucleotides are TGTGCCAGCAGCGACGGACAGACTAACTATGGCTACACCTTC. Protein: CASSDGQTNYGYTF.

The chain combines TRBV27 with TRBJ1-3; 7 positions agree with TRBD1. The CDR3 is 14 residues long. After removal of 5 bases from V and 4 bases from J, the junction contained 5 bases not matched to a gene. CDR1 MNHEY and CDR2 SMNVEV come from the germline V gene (reference sequence). The CDR3 reads CASSPTGYGNTIYF. CDR3 sequence (DNA): TGTGCCAGCAGTCCGACAGGGTACGGAAACACCATATATTTT.

The chain recombines TRBV28 with TRBJ1-5; maybe TRBD1 (6 bases). Trimming cost V 0 bases and J 7 bases, with 13 bases left between them. This CDR3 comprises 15 residues. Germline CDR1 and CDR2: MDHEN and SYDVKM. This CDR3 reads CASSLWGGPGQPQHF. As DNA, the CDR3 is TGTGCCAGCAGTTTATGGGGGGGGCCGGGACAGCCCCAGCATTTT. Full variable domain (remainder filled in from reference TRBV28 and TRBJ1-5): DVKVTQSSRYLVKRTGEKVFLECVQDMDHENMFWYRQDPGLGLRLIYFSYDVKMKEKGDIPEGYSVSREKKERFSLILESASTNQTSMYLCASSLWGGPGQPQHFGDGTRLSIL.

V gene TRBV11-3 combines with J gene TRBJ2-3; maybe TRBD1 (5 bases). Germline-derived CDR1 and CDR2 are SGHNT and YENEEA. V was trimmed by 4 bases and J by 2 bases, leaving 16 bases between them. CDR3 length: 16 residues. The CDR3 spells CASSSRGKTATDTQYF. The CDR3 DNA sequence: TGTGCCAGCAGCTCTAGGGGCAAGACAGCCACAGATACGCAGTATTTT.

The chain is built from TRBV7-3 and TRBJ1-1; the D gene is possibly TRBD1 (5 bases). CDR3 length: 15 amino acids. Looked up from germline, CDR1 is SGHTA and CDR2 is FQGTGA. Trimming shortened V by 2 bases and J by 1 base, and 11 bases separated the two germline ends. DNA for the CDR3: TGTGCCAGCAGCTTACGGGGGACGGGGAACACTGAAGCTTTCTTT. It encodes CASSLRGTGNTEAFF.

The chain carries TRBV28 and TRBJ2-7, with 9 bases matching TRBD2. CDR3 size: 15 residues. J gave up 3 bases and V 7 bases, and 10 bases lay outside the gene matches. Germline values: CDR1 MDHEN, CDR2 SYDVKM. The CDR3 sequence is CASISLAGVGYEQYF. The CDR3 DNA reads TGTGCCAGCATATCCTTAGCGGGAGTAGGCTACGAGCAGTACTTC. Full variable domain (outside the CDR3, taken from reference TRBV28 and TRBJ2-7): DVKVTQSSRYLVKRTGEKVFLECVQDMDHENMFWYRQDPGLGLRLIYFSYDVKMKEKGDIPEGYSVSREKKERFSLILESASTNQTSMYLCASISLAGVGYEQYFGPGTRLTVT.

This clone was found a few times. V is TRBV18 and J is TRBJ1-1; 9 nucleotides align to TRBD1. The germline V gene encodes CDR1 KGHSH and CDR2 LQKENI. The CDR3 covers 13 residues. Trimming removed 4 bases from V and 4 bases from J; junction bases left unmatched: 1. CDR3 sequence (DNA): TGTGCCAGCTCACAGGACAGGGGCACTGAAGCTTTCTTT. Translation gives CASSQDRGTEAFF. Full variable domain (rest looked up from reference TRBV18 and TRBJ1-1): NAGVMQNPRHLVRRRGQEARLRCSPMKGHSHVYWYRQLPEEGLKFMVYLQKENIIDESGMPKERFSAEFPKEGPSILRIQQVVRGDSAAYFCASSQDRGTEAFFGQGTRLTVV.

The CDR3 DNA sequence: TGTGCCAGCAGCTTGGGACAGGGGACTAATGAAAAACTGTTTTTT. Its protein product is CASSLGQGTNEKLFF. The chain combines TRBV5-6 with TRBJ1-4, with 8 bases lining up with TRBD1. Germline CDR1 SGHDT, CDR2 YYEEEE. CDR3 size: 15 residues. V lost 0 bases and J lost 2; bases outside the gene matches: 0.

V is TRBV7-3 and J is TRBJ2-2, with D possibly being TRBD1 (6 bases). The CDR3 loop spans 15 amino acids. The germline CDR1 and CDR2 sequences are SGHTA and FQGTGA. Between the trimmed V and J ends, which lost 4 bases and 1 base, there was a span of 10 bases. The CDR3: CASSSGTLNTGELFF. The CDR3 DNA follows: TGTGCCAGCAGCTCCGGGACACTGAACACCGGGGAGCTGTTTTTT.

The chain links TRBV7-3 to TRBJ2-5; the match to TRBD1 covers 11 bases. The CDR3 consists of 16 residues. V was pared by 5 bases and J by 4 bases, with 9 bases of the junction left unmatched. The germline V gene has CDR1 SGHTA and CDR2 FQGTGA. This chain's CDR3 is CASSKTTGTGGETQYF. CDR3 sequence (DNA): TGTGCCAGCAGCAAGACAACAGGGACAGGGGGAGAGACCCAGTACTTC.

The chain combines TRBV12-3 or TRBV12-4 with TRBJ1-2; 8 nucleotides align to TRBD1. The CDR3 consists of 13 residues. The V segment lost 5 bases and the J segment 11 bases; nucleotides outside the gene matches: 10. This CDR3 is CASSLNRGQGYTF. DNA for the CDR3: TGTGCCAGCAGTCTGAACCGTGGACAGGGATACACCTTC.

The J gene is TRBJ2-1, the V gene TRBV30; D is possibly TRBD2 (5 bases). This CDR3 is built from 16 residues. Trimming took 0 bases from V and 0 from J, leaving 12 bases between them. Germline V gene sequence: CDR1 GTSNPN, CDR2 SVGIG (reference sequence). The CDR3 region is CAWSVRDESSYNEQFF. In nucleotides, the CDR3 is TGTGCCTGGAGTGTACGGGATGAAAGCTCCTACAATGAGCAGTTCTTC.

The count of this clone is one. The J gene is TRBJ2-7, the V gene TRBV19; 7 bases align to TRBD1. J lost 0 bases, V lost 7 bases, and 15 bases had no gene match. This CDR3 spans 17 amino acids. Germline CDR1 and CDR2: LNHDA and SQIVND (reference sequence). The CDR3 loop reads CASTSGKIQGSSYEQYF. CDR3 sequence (DNA): TGTGCCAGTACCAGTGGGAAGATACAGGGGAGCTCCTACGAGCAGTACTTC.

J is TRBJ1-1 and V is TRBV7-9, with D possibly being TRBD1 (5 bases). Germline CDR1 and CDR2: SEHNR and FQNEAQ (reference sequence). Deletions cut 1 base from V and 5 bases from J, with 11 bases between. The CDR3 loop spans 14 amino acids. CDR3 coding DNA: TGTGCCAGCAGCTTAGATTTGGGGGGGACTGAAGCTTTCTTT. Translated: CASSLDLGGTEAFF.

The rearrangement joins TRBV27 to TRBJ2-7, with 8 bases that match TRBD1. The CDR3 contains 17 residues. Per germline, CDR1 MNHEY and CDR2 SMNVEV (reference sequence). Unmatched junction bases numbered 12, after V lost 5 bases and J lost 0 bases. This CDR3 is CASSTKQGALLSYEQYF. The CDR3 DNA is TGTGCCAGCAGTACAAAGCAGGGGGCTCTCCTCTCCTACGAGCAGTACTTC.

J is TRBJ2-7 and V is TRBV7-2, with TRBD1 identical over 7 bases. Germline values: CDR1 SGHTA, CDR2 FQGNSA. J was trimmed by 3 bases and V by 4 bases; bases with no gene match: 15. This CDR3 has 17 amino acids. CDR3: CASSSRPTGNTYYEQYF. DNA of the CDR3: TGTGCCAGCAGCTCCCGCCCGACAGGGAATACATACTACGAGCAGTACTTC.